What follows are 18 T cell receptor beta chains derived from one specimen sequenced in a study of beta chain features in type 1 diabetes. Regarding the study as a whole: Significant though moderate, a shortening of TCRB CDR3s appeared in all four CD4+ subsets of Type 1 diabetes patients.

The investigators reverse transcribed all of the isolated RNA, so they sequenced expressed TCRB transcripts. TCRdb keeps only in-frame clones here, not all; method: immunoSEQ multiplex PCR. The table includes about 280,000 clones, about 15% detected once. For these receptors, no antigen is known. Material: naive CD4+ T cells from blood. The receptors were sampled from a man between 18 and 29 years old with type 1 diabetes.

The chain carries TRBV18 and TRBJ2-1; TRBD2 matches 8 bases. The CDR3 has 16 amino acids. Germline CDR1 and CDR2: KGHSH and LQKENI. The V and J ends lost 3 bases and 3 bases, in that order; junction bases with no gene match: 7. The CDR3 here is CASSPREGLVYNEQFF. The DNA of the CDR3 is TGTGCCAGCTCACCGAGGGAGGGACTAGTCTACAATGAGCAGTTCTTC.

The V and J genes are TRBV2 and TRBJ2-4; D is uncertain. CDR1 and CDR2 from the germline V gene are SNHLY and FYNNEI. The CDR3 totals 16 residues. Trimming cost V 8 bases and J 0 bases, with 17 bases left between them. The CDR3 loop reads CASGDRDNTAKNIQYF. DNA for the CDR3: TGTGCCAGCGGCGACCGCGACAATACAGCCAAAAACATTCAGTACTTC.

This clone was observed a few times. This chain connects TRBV14 to TRBJ2-7, with 7 nucleotides matching TRBD1. The CDR3 length is 13 residues. The V segment lost 2 bases and the J segment 3 bases; nucleotides outside the gene matches: 1. The germline gives CDR1 SGHDN, CDR2 FVKESK. Here the CDR3 DNA reads TGTGCCAGCAGCCAAAGGGACAGCTACGAGCAGTACTTC. Translation gives CASSQRDSYEQYF.

This clone was seen more than once but under ten times. V usage is TRBV21-1 and J usage is TRBJ2-5; the table's D call of TRBD2 was not tested on the DNA. TRBV21-1 is a documented pseudogene. The CDR3 has 12 residues. The CDR3 sequence is CASSKYPETQYF. As DNA, the CDR3 is TGTGCCAGCAGCAAATATCCGGAGACCCAGTACTTC.

In this sample, this clone turned up a few times. This chain uses TRBV11-2 with TRBJ2-7; maybe TRBD2 (6 bases). Germline CDR1 SGHAT, CDR2 FQNNGV. V was clipped by 4 bases and J by 3 bases, with 16 bases between them. The CDR3 covers 15 residues. The CDR3 is CASSSNSGLNYEQYF. CDR3 bases: TGTGCCAGCAGCTCCAATAGCGGACTCAACTACGAGCAGTACTTC.

The genes are TRBV4-3 and TRBJ2-1, with 8 bases lining up with TRBD2. The germline V gene encodes CDR1 LGHNA and CDR2 YSLEER. The CDR3 is made up of 15 amino acids. With V trimmed by 4 bases and J by 4 bases, 6 bases remained unmatched. The DNA of the CDR3 is TGCGCCAGCAGCCGCGGGGGGACCTCTTACAATGAGCAGTTCTTC. Its translation is CASSRGGTSYNEQFF.

CDR3 DNA: TGTGCCAGCAGTTACTCGAACGGCGGTGCCTACGAGCAGTACTTC. Translating gives CASSYSNGGAYEQYF. The chain carries TRBV6-6 and TRBJ2-7; D unclear. The CDR3 totals 15 residues. V was clipped by 0 bases and J by 2 bases, with 11 bases between them. The germline gives CDR1 MNHNY, CDR2 SVGAGI (reference sequence).

The chain is built from TRBV7-2 and TRBJ2-3, with 7 bases matching TRBD2. CDR3 length: 16 residues. Germline V lookup: CDR1 SGHTA, CDR2 FQGNSA. J lost 1 base, V lost 0 bases, and 4 bases had no gene match. The CDR3 DNA follows: TGTGCCAGCAGCTTAGCCCCAGGGAGGGGCACAGATACGCAGTATTTT. Its protein is CASSLAPGRGTDTQYF.

The chain is built from TRBV18 and TRBJ2-5, with a tentative D call TRBD1 (5 bases). The CDR3 loop spans 14 amino acids. CDR1 is KGHSH and CDR2 is LQKENI in the germline V gene. Deletions cut 1 base from V and 4 bases from J, with 10 bases between. The CDR3 protein is CASSPQGMGETQYF. The CDR3, as DNA: TGTGCCAGCTCACCACAGGGGATGGGAGAGACCCAGTACTTC.

A few counts support this clone. This chain uses TRBV5-1 with TRBJ2-1, with 11 positions matching TRBD2. This CDR3 contains 15 residues. Losses at the gene ends were 4 bases for V and 4 bases for J; bases not matched to a gene: 4. Germline assignment: CDR1 SGHRS and CDR2 YFSETQ. CDR3 loop: CASSQTSGTYNEQFF. For the CDR3, the DNA is TGCGCCAGCAGCCAGACTAGCGGGACTTACAATGAGCAGTTCTTC.

Only a few counts were recorded for this clone. The rearrangement uses TRBV5-6 and TRBJ2-7; D may be TRBD2 (6 bases). The CDR3 loop spans 15 amino acids. Germline values: CDR1 SGHDT, CDR2 YYEEEE. V was trimmed by 5 bases and J by 9 bases, leaving 24 bases between them. CDR3 nucleotide sequence: TGTGCCAGCAGTCTGCTACTAGCACAATCTCCGGGGCAGTACTTC. Protein product: CASSLLLAQSPGQYF. Based on the CDR3 plus reference TRBV5-6 and TRBJ2-7, the full variable domain is DAGVTQSPTHLIKTRGQQVTLRCSPKSGHDTVSWYQQALGQGPQFIFQYYEEEERQRGNFPDRFSGHQFPNYSSELNVNALLLGDSALYLCASSLLLAQSPGQYFGPGTRLTVT.

This clone has only a few counts. The rearrangement joins TRBV6-6 to TRBJ2-7; D gene uncertain. CDR3 length equals 11 residues. Trimming stripped 4 bases from V and 7 bases from J, with 8 bases between. Germline V gene sequence: CDR1 MNHNY, CDR2 SVGAGI (reference sequence). CDR3 protein: CASSFMREQYF. The CDR3 DNA reads as TGTGCCAGCAGTTTTATGAGGGAGCAGTACTTC.

The genes are TRBV7-2 and TRBJ2-2; 7 bases match TRBD2. The V gene's germline CDR1 is SGHTA and CDR2 FQGNSA. This CDR3 has 15 residues. V was clipped by 10 bases and J by 7 bases; unmatched bases: 15. This CDR3 reads CATRVVSGLRGELFF. In DNA form, the CDR3 reads TGTGCCACCAGAGTGGTTAGCGGGCTGCGCGGGGAGCTGTTTTTT.

This chain uses TRBV29-1 with TRBJ1-1, with a tentative D call TRBD1 (5 bases). Germline CDR1 reads SQVTM; CDR2 reads ANQGSEA. Trimming stripped 3 bases from V and 1 base from J, with 9 bases between. The CDR3 is 13 residues long. CDR3 in amino acids: CSVEAGRNTEAFF. Here the CDR3 DNA reads TGCAGCGTTGAGGCAGGGCGGAACACTGAAGCTTTCTTT.

This clone was seen a few times. This chain uses TRBV5-1 with TRBJ2-2; D not certain. The CDR3 totals 15 residues. Germline CDR1 is SGHRS and CDR2 is YFSETQ. The V and J ends lost 2 bases and 0 bases respectively, with 8 bases between them. The CDR3: CASSFPFSNTGELFF. In DNA form, the CDR3 reads TGCGCCAGCAGCTTTCCTTTTTCGAACACCGGGGAGCTGTTTTTT. Supplemented by reference TRBV5-1 and TRBJ2-2, the full variable domain reads KAGVTQTPRYLIKTRGQQVTLSCSPISGHRSVSWYQQTPGQGLQFLFEYFSETQRNKGNFPGRFSGRQFSNSRSEMNVSTLELGDSALYLCASSFPFSNTGELFFGEGSRLTVL.

This clone was observed a handful of times. The rearrangement links TRBV28 to TRBJ1-2; 7 bases fit TRBD1. Germline V gives CDR1 MDHEN, CDR2 SYDVKM. Trimming took 5 bases from V and 5 from J; bases not matched to a gene: 11. This CDR3 region has 15 residues. DNA of the CDR3: TGTGCCAGCAGTACGAACAGGGGTGCCCGGTATGGCTACACCTTC. As protein: CASSTNRGARYGYTF.

The chain carries TRBV4-1 and TRBJ1-5; 7 bases agree with TRBD1. With V trimmed by 1 base and J by 4 bases, 4 bases remained unmatched. CDR3 length equals 15 residues. Germline V gene lookup returns CDR1 MGHRA and CDR2 YSYEKL. The CDR3: CASSQGQGINQPQHF. The CDR3 DNA is TGCGCCAGCAGCCAAGGACAGGGCATTAATCAGCCCCAGCATTTT.

The CDR3 sequence: CASTADRVEQYF. CDR3 in DNA: TGTGCCAGCACCGCCGACAGGGTCGAGCAGTACTTC. The V call is TRBV28, the J call TRBJ2-7, with TRBD1 identical over 7 bases. Germline V gene data show CDR1 as MDHEN and CDR2 as SYDVKM. The CDR3 runs to 12 residues. Trimming at V came to 7 bases and at J to 6 bases, leaving 6 bases not matched to a gene.